The subject of this entry is one TCR beta chain. Following a re-call of the 5' RACE reads, TCRdb has one entry per CDR3 protein and lacks DNA. The sample table sets out some 500,000 distinct CDR3 sequences. This CDR3 spans 16 amino acids. Per the germline V gene, CDR1 is SGDLS and CDR2 is YYNGEE. This record belongs to a study of T cells expressing NK-cell markers. Whole-study context: All TCR beta repertoires analysed originated from sorted CD3+CD56+NKG2C+, CD3+CD56+NKG2C- and CD3+CD56-NKG2C+ T cells.

The chain is built from TRBV9 and TRBJ2-1; TCRdb's D call, TRBD2, is unchecked because there is no DNA. This clonotype originated in a woman in her fifties or sixties in good health. Sequenced: blood T cells: a sorted CD56 or NKG2C T cell subset, CD4+ or CD8+ T cells, or bulk PBMC T cells (not recorded which). CDR3 loop: CASSVAEREVYNEQFF.